These 27 T cell receptor beta chains originate from one sample sequenced in a study of chronic HIV infection and antiretroviral therapy. Each CDR3 protein is one row after TCRdb ran MiXCR on the 5' RACE reads. The sample comprises about 48,000 distinct CDR3 sequences, about 18% of which are singletons, and under 3.5% rests with the top ten. Sequencing was carried out using peripheral blood. Every receptor here comes from an adult who had HIV and had not received antiretroviral therapy, or was an uninfected healthy control (not recorded which).

The CDR3 is CASRTGGLLSGYTF. DNA of the CDR3: TGTGCCAGCAGGACAGGGGGCCTGCTCAGTGGCTACACCTTC. The J gene is TRBJ1-2, the V gene TRBV28, with 10 bases aligning to TRBD1. CDR3 length equals 14 residues. Germline V gives CDR1 MDHEN, CDR2 SYDVKM. V trimming: 6 bases; J trimming: 7 bases; junction bases outside the gene matches: 8.

The CDR3 DNA sequence: TGTGCCAGCGATAAAGTGGACCCGCCGGATACGCAGTATTTT. Protein product: CASDKVDPPDTQYF. This sequence joins TRBV28 and TRBJ2-3; D is ambiguous. The CDR3 spans 14 residues. V was cut by 8 bases and J by 6 bases, with 18 bases left in between. Germline V gene sequence: CDR1 MDHEN, CDR2 SYDVKM.

This clonotype was detected only a few times. DNA for the CDR3: TGTGCCAGCAGCTCTCGGACAGGGGACAGAACTGAAGCTTTCTTT. Encoded protein: CASSSRTGDRTEAFF. J is TRBJ1-1 and V is TRBV7-9; 9 nucleotides match TRBD1. There are 15 residues in the CDR3. V gave up 4 bases and J gave up 5 bases; unmatched junction bases: 8. Germline V gene sequence: CDR1 SEHNR, CDR2 FQNEAQ (reference sequence). The full variable domain, its missing parts supplied by reference TRBV7-9 and TRBJ1-1, is DTGVSQNPRHKITKRGQNVTFRCDPISEHNRLYWYRQTLGQGPEFLTYFQNEAQLEKSRLLSDRFSAERPKGSFSTLEIQRTEQGDSAMYLCASSSRTGDRTEAFFGQGTRLTVV.

The rearrangement links TRBV29-1 to TRBJ2-3; 7 bases line up with TRBD2. Germline V gives CDR1 SQVTM, CDR2 ANQGSEA. V trimming: 3 bases; J trimming: 3 bases; junction bases outside the gene matches: 6. The CDR3 covers 14 residues. The CDR3 is CSVEGGSGTDTQYF. In DNA form, the CDR3 reads TGCAGCGTTGAGGGCGGGAGCGGAACAGATACGCAGTATTTT.

J is TRBJ2-7 and V is TRBV7-9; 9 nucleotides align to TRBD1. The CDR3 contains 15 residues. The germline V gene encodes CDR1 SEHNR and CDR2 FQNEAQ (reference sequence). V gave up 4 bases and J gave up 5 bases; unmatched junction bases: 9. For the CDR3, the DNA is TGTGCCAGCAGCTCGGCCGGGACAGGGCGGAACGAGCAGTACTTC. It codes for CASSSAGTGRNEQYF. Drawing the rest from reference TRBV7-9 and TRBJ2-7, the complete variable domain is DTGVSQNPRHKITKRGQNVTFRCDPISEHNRLYWYRQTLGQGPEFLTYFQNEAQLEKSRLLSDRFSAERPKGSFSTLEIQRTEQGDSAMYLCASSSAGTGRNEQYFGPGTRLTVT.

The V and J genes are TRBV6-4 and TRBJ2-1, with 7 bases fitting TRBD1. This CDR3 is built from 17 residues. The V segment lost 2 bases and the J segment 6 bases; nucleotides outside the gene matches: 13. The germline gives CDR1 MRHNA, CDR2 SNTAGT. The CDR3 nucleotides are TGTGCCAGCAGTGACGAGACAGGGACCTTCTCGGTCAATGAGCAGTTCTTC. Amino acids: CASSDETGTFSVNEQFF.

A few counts support this clonotype. This sequence joins TRBV20-1 and TRBJ2-2, with TRBD2 matching over 9 bases. The CDR3 has 15 amino acids. J gave up 0 bases and V 5 bases, and 4 bases lay outside the gene matches. Germline CDR1 is DFQATT and CDR2 is SNEGSKA (reference sequence). As DNA, the CDR3 is TGCAGTGCTCCTAGGACTAGCGCGAACACCGGGGAGCTGTTTTTT. Translation: CSAPRTSANTGELFF.

For this clonotype: Germline is not matched at one junction end, which may reflect a read error. The chain is built from TRBV20-1 and TRBJ1-1; possible D gene TRBD1, 6 bases. Germline CDR1 and CDR2: DFQATT and SNEGSKA (reference sequence). The CDR3 extends over 14 amino acids. CDR3 nucleotides: TGCAGTGCTAGAGATTGGGACACGAACACTGACGCTTTCTTT. Amino acids: CSARDWDTNTDAFF.

This chain connects TRBV6-5 to TRBJ2-1; 16 bases line up with TRBD2. Trimming at V came to 6 bases and at J to 9 bases, leaving 5 bases not matched to a gene. Germline CDR1 and CDR2: MNHEY and SVGAGI. The CDR3 is made up of 15 amino acids. The CDR3 region is CASSPGTSGRGEQFF. In DNA, the CDR3 is TGTGCCAGCAGCCCCGGGACTAGCGGGAGGGGTGAGCAGTTCTTC.

This clonotype turned up a few times. This rearrangement joins TRBV20-1 to TRBJ2-7; 8 bases line up with TRBD1. J gave up 6 bases and V 6 bases, and 7 bases lay outside the gene matches. CDR3 length: 12 residues. Germline CDR1 is DFQATT and CDR2 is SNEGSKA (reference sequence). CDR3 protein: CSARTGTGEQYF. The CDR3 nucleotides read TGCAGTGCGCGGACAGGGACCGGCGAGCAGTACTTC.

This clonotype was detected only a few times. The chain employs TRBV28 and TRBJ2-5; D is perhaps TRBD2 (6 bases). CDR1 is MDHEN, CDR2 SYDVKM, per germline. V was clipped by 4 bases and J by 6 bases, with 24 bases between them. The CDR3 runs to 17 residues. CDR3 residues: CASSSRDWGEVQKTQYF. The DNA for the CDR3 is TGTGCCAGCAGTTCCCGGGACTGGGGGGAGGTTCAAAAGACCCAGTACTTC.

Comments on this clonotype: An end of the junction differs from the germline gene, which may be a read error. V usage is TRBV29-1 and J usage is TRBJ1-2; D may be TRBD1 (5 bases). This CDR3 comprises 14 residues. The germline V gene has CDR1 SQVTM and CDR2 ANQGSEA. The DNA for the CDR3 is TGCAGCATGACTTCAGGGTTACACGGCTATGGCGACACCTTC. Its protein product is CSMTSGLHGYGDTF.

This clonotype showed up many times. CDR3 sequence reads: CSVEGQPMEAFF. The CDR3 coding sequence is TGCAGCGTTGAGGGACAGCCGATGGAAGCTTTCTTT. The chain carries TRBV29-1 and TRBJ1-1; 7 nucleotides line up with TRBD1. V was clipped by 3 bases and J by 8 bases; unmatched bases: 6. Germline V gene data show CDR1 as SQVTM and CDR2 as ANQGSEA. The CDR3 has 12 residues. Variable domain in full (rest from reference TRBV29-1 and TRBJ1-1): SAVISQKPSRDICQRGTSLTIQCQVDSQVTMMFWYRQQPGQSLTLIATANQGSEATYESGFVIDKFPISRPNLTFSTLTVSNMSPEDSSIYLCSVEGQPMEAFFGQGTRLTVV.

There are a few counts of this clonotype. The J gene is TRBJ1-1, the V gene TRBV6-5; the D is unclear. Germline CDR1 is MNHEY and CDR2 is SVGAGI. CDR3 length: 16 residues. Trimming took 6 bases from V and 5 from J, leaving 22 bases between them. CDR3 in DNA: TGTGCCAGCAGCGGCCCTATTGGATTAGGAGGAACTGAAGCTTTCTTT. Translating gives CASSGPIGLGGTEAFF.

This clonotype was detected only a few times. This chain uses TRBV4-1 with TRBJ2-1, with TRBD2 identical over 8 bases. With V trimmed by 0 bases and J by 1 base, 11 bases remained unmatched. Germline V gene lookup returns CDR1 MGHRA and CDR2 YSYEKL. CDR3 length: 19 amino acids. CDR3 loop: CASSQETSGTWGSYNEQFF. CDR3 nucleotides: TGCGCCAGCAGCCAAGAAACTAGCGGCACGTGGGGGTCCTACAATGAGCAGTTCTTC.

This clonotype was seen more than once but under ten times. The chain couples TRBV7-2 to TRBJ1-5; D is possibly TRBD1 (6 bases). The CDR3 sequence is 15 residues long. Germline-derived CDR1 and CDR2 are SGHTA and FQGNSA. The V end was cut by 2 bases, the J end by 7 bases, with 15 bases between. The CDR3 region is CASSLFSGEGQPQHF. In nucleotides, the CDR3 is TGTGCCAGCAGCTTATTTTCAGGGGAAGGGCAGCCCCAGCATTTT.

A few counts support this clonotype. The chain has TRBV20-1 and TRBJ2-7, with unresolved D. Looked up from germline, CDR1 is DFQATT and CDR2 is SNEGSKA (reference sequence). The ends were cut back, 3 bases at V and 3 bases at J, with 12 bases in the middle. The CDR3 has 13 amino acids. The CDR3 DNA reads TGCAGTGCTAGTTCCGGCATCCACTACGAGCAGTACTTC. The encoded protein is CSASSGIHYEQYF.

A few counts support this clonotype. The chain couples TRBV7-3 to TRBJ1-1; D ambiguous. Germline V CDR1 and CDR2: SGHTA, FQGTGA. V lost 1 base to trimming and J lost 4 bases, with 7 bases between them. The CDR3 is made up of 13 amino acids. In DNA form, the CDR3 reads TGTGCCAGCAGCTTAAGGGGTCCCACTGAAGCTTTCTTT. Translation gives CASSLRGPTEAFF.

This clonotype showed up just a few times. The chain has TRBV6-5 and TRBJ2-5, with 9 bases identical to TRBD2. CDR1 and CDR2 (germline): MNHEY, SVGAGI. V trimming: 2 bases; J trimming: 7 bases; junction bases outside the gene matches: 14. The CDR3 loop spans 17 amino acids. The CDR3 coding sequence is TGTGCCAGCAGTTACCCGAGGAGACTAGCGGAGAGGGGGACCCAGTACTTC. Its protein product is CASSYPRRLAERGTQYF.

There are a few counts of this clonotype. V usage is TRBV3-1 and J usage is TRBJ2-3, with D unclear. The germline gives CDR1 LGHDT, CDR2 YNNKEL (reference sequence). V was trimmed by 4 bases and J by 7 bases, leaving 15 bases between them. The CDR3 spans 14 residues. In DNA form, the CDR3 reads TGTGCCAGCAGCCCATCACCCCGCTCAAATACGCAGTATTTT. Residues: CASSPSPRSNTQYF.

This clonotype was recorded a few times. V usage is TRBV7-3 and J usage is TRBJ2-7, with 8 nucleotides matching TRBD2. The germline V gene has CDR1 SGHTA and CDR2 FQGTGA. V was pared by 2 bases and J by 1 base, with 4 bases of the junction left unmatched. The CDR3 contains 15 residues. This CDR3 is CASSLQRERSYEQYF. The CDR3 nucleotides are TGTGCCAGCAGCTTACAGCGGGAGCGATCCTACGAGCAGTACTTC.

The chain has TRBV29-1 and TRBJ2-7; 9 bases agree with TRBD1. CDR3 length equals 14 residues. The V and J ends lost 7 bases and 11 bases, in that order; junction bases with no gene match: 18. The germline V gene encodes CDR1 SQVTM and CDR2 ANQGSEA. CDR3 sequence: CSAGGGQGPSEKYF. The DNA of the CDR3 is TGCAGCGCCGGGGGAGGACAGGGGCCCTCCGAAAAGTACTTC.

The chain uses TRBV6-5 and TRBJ1-6, with 7 bases that match TRBD1. V lost 5 bases, J lost 7 bases, and 11 bases stayed unmatched. There are 16 residues in the CDR3. Germline loops: CDR1 MNHEY, CDR2 SVGAGI. CDR3 in amino acids: CASSLLAGQLNSPLHF. The CDR3 bases are TGTGCCAGCAGTCTCTTGGCGGGACAGCTGAATTCACCCCTCCACTTT.

In its sample, this clonotype was seen a few times. This chain uses TRBV18 with TRBJ1-4; D is perhaps TRBD1 (5 bases). Trimming took off 2 bases at V and 7 bases at J, with 17 bases between the two ends. Germline lookup yields CDR1 KGHSH and CDR2 LQKENI. There are 16 residues in the CDR3. CDR3 in DNA: TGTGCCAGCTCACCATCGGGGACCCTGCCAAGTGAAAAACTGTTTTTT. Amino acid sequence: CASSPSGTLPSEKLFF. Complete variable domain (other parts from reference TRBV18 and TRBJ1-4): NAGVMQNPRHLVRRRGQEARLRCSPMKGHSHVYWYRQLPEEGLKFMVYLQKENIIDESGMPKERFSAEFPKEGPSILRIQQVVRGDSAAYFCASSPSGTLPSEKLFFGSGTQLSVL.

There are a few counts of this clonotype. The chain carries TRBV29-1 and TRBJ2-6, with unresolved D. V lost 0 bases and J lost 4, with 10 bases in between. This CDR3 spans 15 amino acids. CDR1 is SQVTM and CDR2 is ANQGSEA in the germline V gene. This chain's CDR3 is CSVEEWGAGANVLTF. DNA of the CDR3: TGCAGCGTTGAAGAATGGGGTGCAGGGGCCAACGTCCTGACTTTC.

A single count supports this clonotype. The chain links TRBV28 to TRBJ2-7, with 12 nucleotides matching TRBD2. CDR1 is MDHEN, CDR2 SYDVKM, per germline. The J segment lost 0 bases and the V segment lost 6 bases, leaving 3 bases of the junction unmatched. This CDR3 comprises 15 residues. CDR3 in DNA: TGTGCCAGCAGCCTAGCGGGAGGGAGCTCCTACGAGCAGTACTTC. Translating it yields CASSLAGGSSYEQYF.

This clonotype turned up a few times. This chain links TRBV29-1 with TRBJ1-6; 9 bases agree with TRBD1. Losses at the gene ends were 5 bases for V and 10 bases for J; bases not matched to a gene: 9. Germline CDR1 SQVTM, CDR2 ANQGSEA. CDR3 size: 14 residues. The CDR3: CSVRLGDRASPLHF. DNA of the CDR3: TGCAGCGTTAGGCTCGGGGACAGGGCGTCACCCCTCCACTTT.